A selection of T cell receptor beta chains follows, all from one sample in a study of beta chain features in type 1 diabetes. The method was immunoSEQ multiplex PCR; TCRdb's version includes in-frame clones alone and lacks a portion of them. The repertoire holds 150,000 to 190,000 clones, approximately 8.1% seen once, with 0.55% to 0.65% in the top ten. Sequences were obtained from central memory CD4+ T cells from blood. The receptors stem from a man aged 18 to 30 in good health. Both conserved end residues are part of each CDR3. The D gene is left open where the match is weak. A clone size is listed for some rows: how often the clone was seen (once, few, many), or a class if it is expanded.

CDR3,DNA,size,D,length,J,V
CASKESSGANVLTF,TGTGCCAGTAAAGAGAGCTCTGGGGCCAACGTCCTGACTTTC,NA,NA,14,TRBJ2-6,TRBV7-3
CATGRQLNTEAFF,TGTGCCACCGGGAGGCAATTGAACACTGAAGCTTTCTTT,NA,NA,13,TRBJ1-1,TRBV19
CAWSAGGTSGYNEQFF,TGTGCCTGGAGTGCCGGTGGGACTAGCGGGTACAATGAGCAGTTCTTC,many,TRBD2,16,TRBJ2-1,TRBV30
CASSPRKRTAFF,TGTGCCAGCAGCCCTAGGAAGAGAACAGCTTTCTTT,many,NA,12,TRBJ1-1,TRBV7-2
CASSVDPEGYGYTF,TGTGCCAGCAGCGTAGATCCGGAGGGCTATGGCTACACCTTC,NA,NA,14,TRBJ1-2,TRBV9
CASSQVGLAGWETQYF,TGTGCCAGCAGCCAAGTGGGACTAGCGGGGTGGGAGACCCAGTACTTC,NA,TRBD2,16,TRBJ2-5,TRBV14
CAIIDQANYGYTF,TGTGCCATCATCGACCAGGCTAACTATGGCTACACCTTC,once,NA,13,TRBJ1-2,TRBV2
CASSRQAYEQYF,TGTGCCAGCAGCCGCCAGGCCTACGAGCAGTACTTC,many,NA,12,TRBJ2-7,TRBV7-9
CATSRQQSSYNEQFF,TGTGCCACCAGCAGACAACAGAGCTCCTACAATGAGCAGTTCTTC,NA,NA,15,TRBJ2-1,TRBV15
CASSLRGASGGNEQFF,TGTGCCAGCAGCTTACGAGGGGCTAGCGGGGGCAATGAGCAGTTCTTC,few,TRBD2,16,TRBJ2-1,TRBV7-8
CASSTRGVGQPQHF,TGTGCCAGTAGTACCCGCGGGGTAGGGCAGCCCCAGCATTTT,NA,NA,14,TRBJ1-5,TRBV19
CASSRPGGKNEQYF,TGTGCCAGCTCACGCCCCGGGGGGAAAAACGAGCAGTACTTC,few,TRBD2,14,TRBJ2-7,TRBV18
CASSLSGTYGYTF,TGCGCCAGCAGCCTATCCGGGACTTATGGCTACACCTTC,few,NA,13,TRBJ1-2,TRBV4-3
CASSPVQTYNEQFF,TGTGCCAGCTCACCGGTCCAGACCTACAATGAGCAGTTCTTC,many,NA,14,TRBJ2-1,TRBV18
CASSLGRDYEQYF,TGTGCCAGCAGCTTGGGGCGGGACTACGAGCAGTACTTC,NA,NA,13,TRBJ2-7,TRBV5-4
CASSILQSNQPQHF,TGTGCCAGCAGCATCCTGCAGAGCAATCAGCCCCAGCATTTT,NA,NA,14,TRBJ1-5,TRBV28
CASSQDPAGGNTEAFF,TGTGCCAGCAGCCAAGATCCCGCAGGGGGGAACACTGAAGCTTTCTTT,NA,TRBD1,16,TRBJ1-1,TRBV4-2
CASSLPGSGYTF,TGTGCCAGCAGCTTACCCGGGAGTGGCTACACCTTC,NA,NA,12,TRBJ1-2,TRBV7-3
CASSLLAGANYNEQFF,TGTGCCAGCAGCCTCCTAGCGGGGGCAAATTACAATGAGCAGTTCTTC,NA,TRBD2,16,TRBJ2-1,TRBV7-3
CASSALRGRTDTQYF,TGTGCCAGCAGCGCCTTGAGGGGGCGGACAGATACGCAGTATTTT,few,TRBD1,15,TRBJ2-3,TRBV7-2
CASSIDLPYEQYF,TGTGCCAGTAGTATAGATCTTCCCTACGAGCAGTACTTC,few,NA,13,TRBJ2-7,TRBV19
CASYLGQGYEQYF,TGCGCCAGTTATCTGGGACAGGGCTACGAGCAGTACTTC,NA,TRBD1,13,TRBJ2-7,TRBV5-1
CASSRTSGIADTQYF,TGTGCCAGCAGCAGGACTAGCGGGATCGCAGATACGCAGTATTTT,NA,TRBD2,15,TRBJ2-3,TRBV7-3
CAWRRNVAGAGTLHF,TGTGCCTGGAGGAGGAATGTGGCCGGCGCGGGAACCCTCCACTTT,few,NA,15,TRBJ1-6,TRBV30
CASSLDRGDYNEQFF,TGCGCCAGCAGCCTGGACAGGGGAGACTACAATGAGCAGTTCTTC,NA,TRBD1,15,TRBJ2-1,TRBV5-1
CASSPGRDSFIEQYF,TGTGCCAGCAGCCCGGGACGGGACTCATTTATCGAGCAGTACTTC,NA,NA,15,TRBJ2-7,TRBV7-8
CASSVDSINNSPLHF,TGTGCCAGCAGCGTGGACAGCATAAATAATTCACCCCTCCACTTT,few,NA,15,TRBJ1-6,TRBV9
CATSSGLASDTQYF,TGTGCCACCAGCAGCGGACTAGCGTCAGATACGCAGTATTTT,NA,TRBD2,14,TRBJ2-3,TRBV15
CASSVIGGSEQYF,TGCGCCAGCAGCGTGATAGGGGGATCTGAGCAGTACTTC,NA,NA,13,TRBJ2-7,TRBV5-1
CASSPRGQGYEQYF,TGTGCCAGCTCACCACGGGGACAGGGCTACGAGCAGTACTTC,NA,TRBD1,14,TRBJ2-7,TRBV18
CASSPYRDSSYEQYF,TGTGCCAGCTCGCCTTACCGGGACAGCTCCTACGAGCAGTACTTC,NA,TRBD1,15,TRBJ2-7,TRBV18
CASSSQGSSYNEQFF,TGTGCCAGCAGCTCACAGGGGAGCTCCTACAATGAGCAGTTCTTC,many,TRBD1,15,TRBJ2-1,TRBV7-2
CASSLAAGTYEQYF,TGCGCCAGCAGCTTGGCCGCAGGGACCTACGAGCAGTACTTC,NA,NA,14,TRBJ2-7,TRBV5-1
CASSALDSLNGYTF,TGTGCCAGCAGCGCCCTGGACAGCTTAAACGGCTACACCTTC,NA,NA,14,TRBJ1-2,TRBV9
CVEQGGPYNEQFF,TGTGTCGAGCAGGGTGGGCCCTACAATGAGCAGTTCTTC,NA,NA,13,TRBJ2-1,TRBV5-4
CASSPQGTGLNTGELFF,TGTGCCAGCTCACCGCAGGGGACAGGTCTGAACACCGGGGAGCTGTTTTTT,NA,TRBD1,17,TRBJ2-2,TRBV18
CASSFLGGRNHEQYF,TGCGCCAGCAGCTTTTTAGGAGGGAGAAACCACGAGCAGTACTTC,NA,NA,15,TRBJ2-7,TRBV5-1
CASSAEETQYF,TGTGCCAGCAGCGCTGAAGAGACCCAGTACTTC,NA,NA,11,TRBJ2-5,TRBV9
CASSLYGSERQYF,TGTGCCAGCAGCTTATACGGTAGCGAGCGGCAGTACTTC,NA,NA,13,TRBJ2-7,TRBV11-3
CASSLETGRHGYTF,TGTGCCAGCAGCTTGGAAACAGGGCGGCATGGCTACACCTTC,NA,NA,14,TRBJ1-2,TRBV5-6
CASSWRGYNTDTQYF,TGTGCCAGCAGCTGGCGGGGGTATAACACAGATACGCAGTATTTT,NA,TRBD2,15,TRBJ2-3,TRBV7-2
CASSPAGGDRYGYTF,TGTGCCAGCAGCCCAGCCGGAGGGGATAGATATGGCTACACCTTC,few,NA,15,TRBJ1-2,TRBV7-9
CASSFTLTGTGGYNEQFF,TGTGCCAGCAGTTTCACCCTTACCGGGACAGGGGGCTACAATGAGCAGTTCTTC,few,TRBD1,18,TRBJ2-1,TRBV4-2
CASSLDGRLAGVDTQYF,TGCGCCAGCAGCTTGGATGGGCGACTAGCTGGAGTGGATACGCAGTATTTT,many,TRBD2,17,TRBJ2-3,TRBV5-1
CASRQGPVSNQPQHF,TGTGCCAGCAGACAGGGTCCAGTTAGCAATCAGCCCCAGCATTTT,NA,NA,15,TRBJ1-5,TRBV6-5
CASSRTSGSTRTDTQYF,TGTGCCAGCAGCAGGACTAGCGGGAGTACGCGGACAGATACGCAGTATTTT,NA,TRBD2,17,TRBJ2-3,TRBV9
CSVEGGGKNTGELFF,TGCAGCGTTGAAGGTGGCGGGAAGAACACCGGGGAGCTGTTTTTT,few,NA,15,TRBJ2-2,TRBV29-1
CASSRGTSGGNNEQFF,TGCGCCAGCAGCAGAGGGACTAGCGGGGGGAACAATGAGCAGTTCTTC,NA,TRBD2,16,TRBJ2-1,TRBV5-1
CASSLGGGTGTNYGYTF,TGTGCCAGCAGCTTGGGCGGGGGGACAGGGACTAACTATGGCTACACCTTC,few,TRBD1,17,TRBJ1-2,TRBV5-4
CASSGGNSPLHF,TGTGCCAGTTCGGGGGGGAATTCACCCCTCCACTTT,few,NA,12,TRBJ1-6,TRBV19
CASSIGQGAGELFF,TGTGCCAGTAGTATAGGACAGGGTGCCGGGGAGCTGTTTTTT,NA,TRBD1,14,TRBJ2-2,TRBV19
CASSIFGTSGESYEQYF,TGCGCCAGCAGCATATTCGGGACTAGCGGAGAGTCCTACGAGCAGTACTTC,NA,TRBD2,17,TRBJ2-7,TRBV5-1
CASSRTGNQPQHF,TGCGCCAGCAGCCGAACAGGGAATCAGCCCCAGCATTTT,few,NA,13,TRBJ1-5,TRBV5-1
CATKASGTDTQYF,TGTGCCACCAAGGCTAGCGGCACAGATACGCAGTATTTT,NA,NA,13,TRBJ2-3,TRBV15
CASSGKLAGGPPADTQYF,TGTGCCAGCAGCGGGAAGCTAGCGGGGGGCCCCCCGGCAGATACGCAGTATTTT,NA,TRBD2,18,TRBJ2-3,TRBV9
CASTTSGGSKNIQYF,TGTGCCAGCACGACTAGCGGGGGGTCCAAAAACATTCAGTACTTC,few,TRBD2,15,TRBJ2-4,TRBV7-9
CASSEREFNEQYF,TGCGCCAGCAGCGAGCGGGAGTTCAACGAGCAGTACTTC,many,TRBD2,13,TRBJ2-7,TRBV5-1
CASSYKMTGGEQFF,TGTGCCAGCAGTTATAAAATGACAGGGGGTGAGCAGTTCTTC,few,TRBD1,14,TRBJ2-1,TRBV6-5
CAWSVWRGGSDTQYF,TGTGCCTGGAGCGTTTGGCGGGGGGGTTCAGATACGCAGTATTTT,NA,TRBD2,15,TRBJ2-3,TRBV30